This entry is about one T cell receptor (beta chain). Its antigen is unidentified. This specimen belongs to a study of cytomegalovirus exposure and HLA in healthy donors. Study findings and constraints: A few V segments could not be told apart, such as TRBV6-2 and TRBV6-3, and were left out.

The CDR3 spans 15 residues. Germline V gene data show CDR1 as MNHNS and CDR2 as SASEGT. The V gene end was trimmed by 5 bases and the J gene end by 6 bases; junction bases not matched to a gene: 9. The PCR made use of 60 Vbeta and 13 Jbeta primers. Measured with immunoSEQ multiplex PCR; TCRdb has only the in-frame clones, and not every one. The sample comprises roughly 97,000 clones, roughly four fifths of which are singletons, and around 3.5% rests with the top ten. The sample taken for sequencing was PBMCs. The clonotype comes from a middle-aged man in good health and CMV-seronegative. V is TRBV6-1 and J is TRBJ2-7; 11 bases map to TRBD1. This chain's CDR3 is CASSSGGQGVGEQYF. CDR3 in DNA: TGTGCCAGCAGTAGCGGGGGACAGGGGGTCGGCGAGCAGTACTTC.